These 9 T cell receptor beta chains originate from one sample sequenced in a study of blood T cell repertoires in COVID-19 (dated by TCRdb to about 2020). Library method: the immunoSEQ multiplex PCR assay. TCRdb limited this immuneACCESS table to in-frame rearrangements with V and J called. A share of clones is missing; checked studies link under half to unresolved V genes, and the rest is unexplained. Present in this sample are some 250,000 clones, 80% to 85% of which were seen just once. Together, the top ten hold about 4.2% of the sample. The source material was peripheral blood. The receptors were sampled from a man aged 50 or older with active or convalescent COVID-19.

The rearrangement uses TRBV5-8 and TRBJ2-5; 10 nucleotides agree with TRBD1. Germline V CDR1 and CDR2: SGHTS, YDEGEE. The CDR3 consists of 15 residues. Germline trimming cut 4 bases from V and 6 bases from J; bases unmatched to any gene: 9. The CDR3 coding sequence is TGTGCCAGCAGCCCGGGACAGGGGTTGAAGAAGACCCAGTACTTC. Amino acid sequence: CASSPGQGLKKTQYF.

This chain links TRBV5-5 with TRBJ1-5; tentative D call: TRBD1 (5 bases). Germline values: CDR1 SGHKS, CDR2 YYEKEE (reference sequence). The CDR3 covers 16 residues. V was trimmed by 2 bases and J by 2 bases, leaving 14 bases between them. The CDR3, as DNA: TGTGCCAGCAGCTTATCAATCGGGGGTGGCAATCAGCCCCAGCATTTT. Translation gives CASSLSIGGGNQPQHF.

The table lists this clone with many counts. The chain links TRBV14 to TRBJ2-6; tentative D call: TRBD1 (6 bases). CDR1 and CDR2 from the germline V gene are SGHDN and FVKESK. The CDR3 extends over 17 amino acids. V was pared by 4 bases and J by 0 bases, with 13 bases between. In nucleotides, the CDR3 is TGTGCCAGCAGCCTCCGGGACATCTACTCTGGGGCCAACGTCCTGACTTTC. Translated: CASSLRDIYSGANVLTF. The whole variable domain, filled in from reference TRBV14 and TRBJ2-6, reads EAGVTQFPSHSVIEKGQTVTLRCDPISGHDNLYWYRRVMGKEIKFLLHFVKESKQDESGMPNNRFLAERTGGTYSTLKVQPAELEDSGVYFCASSLRDIYSGANVLTFGAGSRLTVL.

CDR3 nucleotides: TGTGCCAGCAGCCCTAAGGGACAGACCAATGAGCAGTTCTTC. Translating gives CASSPKGQTNEQFF. The genes are TRBV7-9 and TRBJ2-1, with 7 bases that match TRBD1. This CDR3 region has 14 residues. The ends lost 5 bases at V and 6 bases at J; junction bases unmatched: 7. Germline lookup yields CDR1 SEHNR and CDR2 FQNEAQ (reference sequence).

CDR3 DNA: TGTGCCAGCAGCTCCCAGGGTGTTAATTCACCCCTCCACTTT. Translation gives CASSSQGVNSPLHF. V gene TRBV9 combines with J gene TRBJ1-6; tentatively, D is TRBD1 (5 bases). Germline lookup yields CDR1 SGDLS and CDR2 YYNGEE. This CDR3 comprises 14 residues. V was pared by 4 bases and J by 6 bases, with 11 bases between.

The V gene is TRBV25-1, the J gene TRBJ2-7, with TRBD1 identical over 9 bases. V lost 2 bases to trimming and J lost 6 bases; unmatched junction nucleotides: 8. The germline V gene has CDR1 MGHDK and CDR2 SYGVNS. This CDR3 contains 15 residues. The CDR3 loop reads CASSEDTGQGTEQYF. The CDR3 bases are TGTGCCAGCAGTGAAGACACGGGACAGGGTACCGAGCAGTACTTC.

V is TRBV6-5 and J is TRBJ1-2, with TRBD1 identical over 7 bases. The CDR3 totals 14 residues. The V gene's germline CDR1 is MNHEY and CDR2 SVGAGI. V was clipped by 7 bases and J by 4 bases; unmatched bases: 9. In DNA form, the CDR3 reads TGTGCCAGCACGCACCGCGACAGGGCCTATGGCTACACCTTC. This gives the protein CASTHRDRAYGYTF.

V is TRBV6-2 or TRBV6-3 and J is TRBJ1-5; D unclear. This CDR3 spans 12 amino acids. V was cut by 3 bases and J by 4 bases, with 4 bases left in between. Germline V gene data show CDR1 as MNHEY and CDR2 as SVGEGT. The CDR3 sequence: CASSYINQPQHF. CDR3 in DNA: TGTGCCAGCAGTTATATTAATCAGCCCCAGCATTTT.

The table lists this clone with a count of one. The CDR3 DNA is TGTGCCAGCAGCTTGATCCCAGCGGGCCAAGAGACCCAGTACTTC. Translating it yields CASSLIPAGQETQYF. The J gene is TRBJ2-5, the V gene TRBV5-5; tentatively, D is TRBD2 (6 bases). This CDR3 comprises 15 residues. The V end was cut by 1 base, the J end by 1 base, with 11 bases between. The germline gives CDR1 SGHKS, CDR2 YYEKEE (reference sequence).